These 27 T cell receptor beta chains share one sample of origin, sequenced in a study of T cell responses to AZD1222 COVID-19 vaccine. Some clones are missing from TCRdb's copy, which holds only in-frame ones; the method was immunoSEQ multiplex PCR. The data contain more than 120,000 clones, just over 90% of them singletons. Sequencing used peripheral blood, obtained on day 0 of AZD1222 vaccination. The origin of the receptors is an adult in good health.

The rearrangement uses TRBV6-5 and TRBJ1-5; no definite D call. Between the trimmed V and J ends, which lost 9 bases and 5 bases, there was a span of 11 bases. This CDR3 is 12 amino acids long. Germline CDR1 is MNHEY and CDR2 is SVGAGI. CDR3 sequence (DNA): TGTGCCAGTACCTTGGCGGATCAGCCCCAGCATTTT. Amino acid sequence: CASTLADQPQHF.

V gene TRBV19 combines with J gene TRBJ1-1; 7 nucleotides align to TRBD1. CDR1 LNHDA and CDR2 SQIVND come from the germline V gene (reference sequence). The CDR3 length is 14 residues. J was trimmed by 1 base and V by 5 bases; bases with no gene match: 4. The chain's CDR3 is CASSAGTENTEAFF. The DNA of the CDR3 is TGTGCCAGTAGTGCCGGGACAGAGAACACTGAAGCTTTCTTT.

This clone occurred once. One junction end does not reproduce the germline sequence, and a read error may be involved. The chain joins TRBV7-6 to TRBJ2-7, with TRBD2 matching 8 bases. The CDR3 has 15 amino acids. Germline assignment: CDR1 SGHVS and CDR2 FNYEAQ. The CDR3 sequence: CASSIAGPGSYEQYF. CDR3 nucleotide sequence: TGTGCCAGCAGCATAGCGGGACCTGGGTCCTACGAGCAGTACTTC.

CDR3 in amino acids: CASSFRRGLTEAFF. CDR3 nucleotides: TGTGCCAGCAGTTTTCGCAGGGGGCTCACTGAAGCTTTCTTT. The genes are TRBV27 and TRBJ1-1, with TRBD1 matching over 8 bases. The CDR3 runs to 14 residues. V was clipped by 3 bases and J by 4 bases; unmatched bases: 4. CDR1 and CDR2 from the germline V gene are MNHEY and SMNVEV (reference sequence).

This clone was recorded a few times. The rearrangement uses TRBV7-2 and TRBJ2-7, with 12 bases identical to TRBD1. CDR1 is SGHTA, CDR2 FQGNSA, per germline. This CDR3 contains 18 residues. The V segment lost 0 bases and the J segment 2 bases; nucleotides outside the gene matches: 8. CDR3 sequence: CASSLASRDRGPTYEQYF. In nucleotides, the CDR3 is TGTGCCAGCAGCTTAGCTTCTCGGGACAGGGGGCCCACCTACGAGCAGTACTTC.

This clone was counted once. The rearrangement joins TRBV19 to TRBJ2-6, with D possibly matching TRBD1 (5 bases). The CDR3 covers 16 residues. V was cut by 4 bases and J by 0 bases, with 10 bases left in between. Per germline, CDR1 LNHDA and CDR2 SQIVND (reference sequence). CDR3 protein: CASSSRANSGANVLTF. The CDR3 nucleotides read TGTGCCAGTAGTAGCAGGGCCAACTCTGGGGCCAACGTCCTGACTTTC.

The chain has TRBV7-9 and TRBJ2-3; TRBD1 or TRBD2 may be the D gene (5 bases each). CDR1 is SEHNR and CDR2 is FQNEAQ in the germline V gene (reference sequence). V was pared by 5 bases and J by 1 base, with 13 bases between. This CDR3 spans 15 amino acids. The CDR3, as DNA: TGTGCCAGCAGCAATCCGGGGCACGGCACAGATACGCAGTATTTT. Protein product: CASSNPGHGTDTQYF.

The CDR3 loop is CASSPEQGVTDTQYF. As DNA, the CDR3 is TGTGCCAGCTCACCAGAACAGGGAGTTACAGATACGCAGTATTTT. This chain connects TRBV18 to TRBJ2-3; possible D gene TRBD1, 6 bases. The germline V and J ends were trimmed by 2 bases and 3 bases, with 12 bases remaining between them. The CDR3 spans 15 residues. Germline loops: CDR1 KGHSH, CDR2 LQKENI.

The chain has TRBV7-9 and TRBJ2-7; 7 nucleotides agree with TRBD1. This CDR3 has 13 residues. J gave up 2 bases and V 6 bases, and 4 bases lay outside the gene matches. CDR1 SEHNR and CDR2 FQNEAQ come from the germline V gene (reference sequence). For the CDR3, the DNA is TGTGCCAGCAGGTGGGACAGCACCTACGAGCAGTACTTC. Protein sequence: CASRWDSTYEQYF. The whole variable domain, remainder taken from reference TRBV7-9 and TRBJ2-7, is DTGVSQNPRHKITKRGQNVTFRCDPISEHNRLYWYRQTLGQGPEFLTYFQNEAQLEKSRLLSDRFSAERPKGSFSTLEIQRTEQGDSAMYLCASRWDSTYEQYFGPGTRLTVT.

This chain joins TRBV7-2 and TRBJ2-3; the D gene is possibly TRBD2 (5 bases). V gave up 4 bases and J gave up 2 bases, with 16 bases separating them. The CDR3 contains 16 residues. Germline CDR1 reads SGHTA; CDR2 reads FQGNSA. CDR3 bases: TGTGCCAGCAGCTCTAAGGCGGGCCATCTCACAGATACGCAGTATTTT. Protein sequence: CASSSKAGHLTDTQYF.

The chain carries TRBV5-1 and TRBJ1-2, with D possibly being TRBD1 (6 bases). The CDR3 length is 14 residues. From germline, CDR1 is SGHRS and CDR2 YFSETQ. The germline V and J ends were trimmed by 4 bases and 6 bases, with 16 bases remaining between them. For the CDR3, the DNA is TGCGCCAGCAGCCCAAGGACAGATTTTAATGGCTACACCTTC. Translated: CASSPRTDFNGYTF.

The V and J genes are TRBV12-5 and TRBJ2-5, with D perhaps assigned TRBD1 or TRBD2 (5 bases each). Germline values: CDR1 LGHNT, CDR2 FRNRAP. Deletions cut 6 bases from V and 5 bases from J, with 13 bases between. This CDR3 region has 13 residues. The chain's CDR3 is CASGPLGGETQYF. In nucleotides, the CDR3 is TGTGCTAGTGGCCCTCTTGGGGGTGAGACCCAGTACTTC.

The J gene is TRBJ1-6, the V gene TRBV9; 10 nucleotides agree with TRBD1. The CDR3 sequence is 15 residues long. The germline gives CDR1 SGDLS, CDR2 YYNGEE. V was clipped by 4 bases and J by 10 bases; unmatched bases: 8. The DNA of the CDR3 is TGTGCCAGCAGCTCGCGGACAGGGGGAGACTCACCCCTCCACTTT. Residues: CASSSRTGGDSPLHF.

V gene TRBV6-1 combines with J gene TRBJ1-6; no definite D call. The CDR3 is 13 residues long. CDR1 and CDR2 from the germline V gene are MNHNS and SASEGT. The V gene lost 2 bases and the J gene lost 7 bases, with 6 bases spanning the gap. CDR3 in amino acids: CASSEIFNSPLHF. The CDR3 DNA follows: TGTGCCAGCAGTGAAATATTCAATTCACCCCTCCACTTT.

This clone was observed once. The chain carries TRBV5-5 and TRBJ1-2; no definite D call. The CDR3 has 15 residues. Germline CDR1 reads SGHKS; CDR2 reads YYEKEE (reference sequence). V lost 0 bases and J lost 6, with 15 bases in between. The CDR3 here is CASSLARLRTDGYTF. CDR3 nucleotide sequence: TGTGCCAGCAGCTTGGCCCGCTTAAGGACGGATGGCTACACCTTC.

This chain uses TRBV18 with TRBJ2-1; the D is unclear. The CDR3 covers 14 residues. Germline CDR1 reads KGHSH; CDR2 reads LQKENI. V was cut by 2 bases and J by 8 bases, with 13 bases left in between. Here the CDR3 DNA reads TGTGCCAGCTCACCAGGACCCTCCGTTCATGAGCAGTTCTTC. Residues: CASSPGPSVHEQFF.

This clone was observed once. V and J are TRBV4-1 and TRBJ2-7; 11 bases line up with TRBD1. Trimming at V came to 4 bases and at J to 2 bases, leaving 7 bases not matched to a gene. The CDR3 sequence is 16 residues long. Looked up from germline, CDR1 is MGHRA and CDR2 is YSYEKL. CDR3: CASSREGGQGAYEQYF. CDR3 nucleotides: TGCGCCAGCAGCCGGGAAGGGGGACAGGGGGCCTACGAGCAGTACTTC.

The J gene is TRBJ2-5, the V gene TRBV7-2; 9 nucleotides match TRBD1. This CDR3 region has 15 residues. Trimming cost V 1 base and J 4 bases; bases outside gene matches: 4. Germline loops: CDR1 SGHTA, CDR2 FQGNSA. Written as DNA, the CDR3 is TGTGCCAGCAGCTTAGGGGACAGGGAAGGAGAGACCCAGTACTTC. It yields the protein CASSLGDREGETQYF.

CDR3 sequence (DNA): TGCGCCAGCAGCCCTTCCTCGGGGGACTATGGCTACACCTTC. Its translation: CASSPSSGDYGYTF. The gene calls are TRBV4-3 and TRBJ1-2; TRBD1 is a possible D gene (5 bases). The CDR3 has 14 residues. The germline CDR1 and CDR2 sequences are LGHNA and YSLEER. The germline V and J ends were trimmed by 4 bases and 3 bases, with 12 bases remaining between them.

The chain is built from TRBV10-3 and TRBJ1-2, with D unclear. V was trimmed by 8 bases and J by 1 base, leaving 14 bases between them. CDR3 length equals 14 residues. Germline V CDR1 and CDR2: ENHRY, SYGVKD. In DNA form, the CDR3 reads TGTGCCATCTCTGCAGATTCCCTTAACTATGGCTACACCTTC. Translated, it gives CAISADSLNYGYTF.

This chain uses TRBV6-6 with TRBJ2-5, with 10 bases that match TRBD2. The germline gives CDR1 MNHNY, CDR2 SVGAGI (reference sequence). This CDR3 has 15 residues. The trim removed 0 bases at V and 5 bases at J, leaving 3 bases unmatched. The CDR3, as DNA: TGTGCCAGCAGTTACTCGATTAGCGGGAGGGAGACCCAGTACTTC. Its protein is CASSYSISGRETQYF.

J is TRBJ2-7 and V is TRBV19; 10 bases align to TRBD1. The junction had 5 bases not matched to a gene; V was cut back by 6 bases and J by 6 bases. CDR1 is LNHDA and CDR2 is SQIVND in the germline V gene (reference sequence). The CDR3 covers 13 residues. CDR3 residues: CASSSGQGGEQYF. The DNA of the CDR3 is TGTGCCAGTAGCAGCGGACAGGGGGGCGAGCAGTACTTC.

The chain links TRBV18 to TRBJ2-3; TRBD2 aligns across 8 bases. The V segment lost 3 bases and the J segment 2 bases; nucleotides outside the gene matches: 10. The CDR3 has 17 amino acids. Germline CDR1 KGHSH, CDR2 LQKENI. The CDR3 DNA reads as TGTGCCAGCTCACCCCTGGCGGCGGGGGGACCCACAGATACGCAGTATTTT. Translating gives CASSPLAAGGPTDTQYF.

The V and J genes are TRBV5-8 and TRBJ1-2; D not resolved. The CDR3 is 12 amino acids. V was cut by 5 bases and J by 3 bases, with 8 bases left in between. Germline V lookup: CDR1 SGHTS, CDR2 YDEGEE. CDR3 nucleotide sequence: TGTGCCAGCAGACGGACGGACTATGGCTACACCTTC. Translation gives CASRRTDYGYTF.

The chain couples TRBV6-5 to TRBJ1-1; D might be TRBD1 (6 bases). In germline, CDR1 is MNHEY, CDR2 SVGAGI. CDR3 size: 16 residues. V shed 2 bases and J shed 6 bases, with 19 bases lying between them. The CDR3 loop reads CASSYTSVGRGPEAFF. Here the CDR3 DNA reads TGTGCCAGCAGTTACACCTCCGTCGGCCGGGGGCCTGAAGCTTTCTTT.

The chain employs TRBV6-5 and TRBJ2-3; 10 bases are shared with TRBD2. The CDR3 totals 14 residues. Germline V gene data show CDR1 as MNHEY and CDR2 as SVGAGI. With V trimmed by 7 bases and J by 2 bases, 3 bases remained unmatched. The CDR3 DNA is TGTGCCAGCACCGGGACTAGCGTCACAGATACGCAGTATTTT. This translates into CASTGTSVTDTQYF.

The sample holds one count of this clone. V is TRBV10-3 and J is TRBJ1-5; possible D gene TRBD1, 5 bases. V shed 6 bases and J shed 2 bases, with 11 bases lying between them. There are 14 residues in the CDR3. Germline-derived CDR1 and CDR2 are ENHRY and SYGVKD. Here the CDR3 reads CAIRGTDRNQPQHF. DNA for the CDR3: TGTGCCATCAGGGGGACCGACCGCAATCAGCCCCAGCATTTT.